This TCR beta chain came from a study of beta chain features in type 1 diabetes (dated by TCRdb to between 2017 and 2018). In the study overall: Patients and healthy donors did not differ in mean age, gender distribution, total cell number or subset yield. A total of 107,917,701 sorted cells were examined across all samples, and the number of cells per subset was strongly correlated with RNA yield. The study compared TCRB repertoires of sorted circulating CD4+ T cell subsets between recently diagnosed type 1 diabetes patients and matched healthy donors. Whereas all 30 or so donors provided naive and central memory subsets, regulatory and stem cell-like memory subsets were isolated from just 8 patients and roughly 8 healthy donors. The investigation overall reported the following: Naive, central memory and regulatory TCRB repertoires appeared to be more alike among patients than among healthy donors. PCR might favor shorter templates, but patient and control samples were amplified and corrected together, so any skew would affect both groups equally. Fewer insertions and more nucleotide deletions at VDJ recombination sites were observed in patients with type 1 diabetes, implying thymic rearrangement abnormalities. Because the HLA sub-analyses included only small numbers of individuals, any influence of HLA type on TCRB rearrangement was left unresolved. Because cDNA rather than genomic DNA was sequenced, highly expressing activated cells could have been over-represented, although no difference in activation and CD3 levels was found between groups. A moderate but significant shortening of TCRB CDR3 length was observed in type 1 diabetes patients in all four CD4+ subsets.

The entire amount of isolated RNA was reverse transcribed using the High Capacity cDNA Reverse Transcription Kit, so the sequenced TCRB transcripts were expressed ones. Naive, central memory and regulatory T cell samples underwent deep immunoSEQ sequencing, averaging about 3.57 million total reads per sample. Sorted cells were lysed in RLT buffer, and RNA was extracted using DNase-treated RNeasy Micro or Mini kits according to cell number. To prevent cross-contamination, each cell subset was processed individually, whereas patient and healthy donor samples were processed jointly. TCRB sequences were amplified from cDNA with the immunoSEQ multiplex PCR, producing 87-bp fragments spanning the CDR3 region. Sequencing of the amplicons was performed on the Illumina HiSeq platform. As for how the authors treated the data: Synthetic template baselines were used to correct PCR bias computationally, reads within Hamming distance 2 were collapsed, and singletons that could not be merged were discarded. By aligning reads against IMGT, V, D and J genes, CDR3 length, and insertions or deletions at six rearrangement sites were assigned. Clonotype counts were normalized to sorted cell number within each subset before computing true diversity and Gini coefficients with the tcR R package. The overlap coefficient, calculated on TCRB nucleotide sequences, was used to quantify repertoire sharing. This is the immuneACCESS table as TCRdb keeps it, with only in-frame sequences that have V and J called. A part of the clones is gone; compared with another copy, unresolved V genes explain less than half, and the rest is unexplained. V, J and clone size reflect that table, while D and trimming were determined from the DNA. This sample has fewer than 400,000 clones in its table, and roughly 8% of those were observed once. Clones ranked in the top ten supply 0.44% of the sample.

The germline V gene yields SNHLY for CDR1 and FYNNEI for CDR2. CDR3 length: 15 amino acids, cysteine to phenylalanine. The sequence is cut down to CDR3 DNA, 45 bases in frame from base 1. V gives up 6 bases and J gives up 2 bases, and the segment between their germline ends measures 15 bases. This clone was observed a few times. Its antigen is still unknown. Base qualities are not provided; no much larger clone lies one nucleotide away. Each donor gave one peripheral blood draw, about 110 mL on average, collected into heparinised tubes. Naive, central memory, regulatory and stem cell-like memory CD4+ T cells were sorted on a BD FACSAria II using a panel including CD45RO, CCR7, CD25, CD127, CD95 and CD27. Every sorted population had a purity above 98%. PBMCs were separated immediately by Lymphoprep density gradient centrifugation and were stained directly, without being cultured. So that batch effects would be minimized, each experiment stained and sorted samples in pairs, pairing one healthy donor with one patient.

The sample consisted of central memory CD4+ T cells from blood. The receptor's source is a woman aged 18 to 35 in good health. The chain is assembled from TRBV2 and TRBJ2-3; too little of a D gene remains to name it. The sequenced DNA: TGTGCCAGCAGGTATACTACCACGTTCACAGATACGCAGTATTTT. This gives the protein CASRYTTTFTDTQYF.